These 32 T cell receptor beta chains came from one sample sequenced in a study of T cells in tuberculosis. Stated time point: new active TB diagnosis, blood taken before or within 7 days of starting treatment. The method was immunoSEQ multiplex PCR; TCRdb's version includes in-frame clones alone and lacks a portion of them. The sample holds 30,000 to 40,000 clones, over 85% seen once. The material sequenced was PBMCs, taken at tuberculosis diagnosis. These receptors originate from an adult with tuberculosis.

This clone appeared a single time. This rearrangement joins TRBV19 to TRBJ2-1, with 10 bases aligning to TRBD2. The CDR3 spans 16 residues. V lost 4 bases, J lost 2 bases, and 5 bases stayed unmatched. Germline lookup yields CDR1 LNHDA and CDR2 SQIVND (reference sequence). The CDR3 loop reads CASSTLAGEAYNEQFF. The CDR3 bases are TGTGCCAGTAGTACCCTAGCGGGAGAGGCCTACAATGAGCAGTTCTTC.

The rearrangement links TRBV11-2 to TRBJ1-5; D may be TRBD1 (5 bases). The CDR3 totals 15 residues. V lost 5 bases to trimming and J lost 0 bases, with 11 bases between them. Germline V gene sequence: CDR1 SGHAT, CDR2 FQNNGV. The chain's CDR3 is CASSPRTGSNQPQHF. The CDR3 coding sequence is TGTGCCAGCAGCCCCAGAACAGGTAGCAATCAGCCCCAGCATTTT. The variable domain in full, completed from reference TRBV11-2 and TRBJ1-5, reads EAGVAQSPRYKIIEKRQSVAFWCNPISGHATLYWYQQILGQGPKLLIQFQNNGVVDDSQLPKDRFSAERLKGVDSTLKIQPAKLEDSAVYLCASSPRTGSNQPQHFGDGTRLSIL.

The rearrangement uses TRBV10-3 and TRBJ2-7; 14 bases line up with TRBD2. Germline CDR1 and CDR2: ENHRY and SYGVKD. With V trimmed by 6 bases and J by 0 bases, 7 bases remained unmatched. This CDR3 comprises 17 residues. This CDR3 is CAISGTSGGPSSYEQYF. In DNA, the CDR3 is TGTGCCATCAGCGGGACTAGCGGGGGCCCGAGCTCCTACGAGCAGTACTTC.

V gene TRBV11-1 combines with J gene TRBJ2-2, with 10 bases aligning to TRBD2. Trimming cost V 2 bases and J 6 bases; bases outside gene matches: 6. CDR3 length: 16 amino acids. The germline gives CDR1 SGHAT, CDR2 FQDESV (reference sequence). The chain's CDR3 is CASSLQELAGAGELFF. The CDR3, as DNA: TGTGCCAGCAGCTTACAGGAGCTAGCGGGGGCCGGGGAGCTGTTTTTT.

This rearrangement joins TRBV5-6 to TRBJ2-2; perhaps TRBD1 as D (7 bases). The CDR3 is 16 residues long. Germline V lookup: CDR1 SGHDT, CDR2 YYEEEE. The ends were cut back, 1 base at V and 4 bases at J, with 14 bases in the middle. The CDR3 nucleotides read TGTGCCAGCAGCTTGACAGGGGTACTAGCCACCGGGGAGCTGTTTTTT. This encodes CASSLTGVLATGELFF.

The genes are TRBV4-2 and TRBJ2-1, with a tentative D call TRBD2 (5 bases). CDR3 size: 14 residues. Germline values: CDR1 LGHNA, CDR2 YNFKEQ. V was shortened by 0 bases and J by 8 bases, with 11 bases between the two germline ends. The CDR3 DNA reads TGTGCCAGCAGCCAAGAACCCCGGGATGATGAGCAGTTCTTC. This codes for CASSQEPRDDEQFF.

J is TRBJ1-5 and V is TRBV30; the D gene is possibly TRBD1 (5 bases). The ends were cut back, 5 bases at V and 2 bases at J, with 16 bases in the middle. Germline V CDR1 and CDR2: GTSNPN, SVGIG (reference sequence). CDR3 length: 15 amino acids. In nucleotides, the CDR3 is TGTGCCTGGGGACCATCAGGGCAGGGCAATCAGCCCCAGCATTTT. This translates into CAWGPSGQGNQPQHF.

The chain recombines TRBV4-1 with TRBJ2-7; 14 bases fit TRBD2. Trimming at V came to 2 bases and at J to 0 bases, leaving 9 bases not matched to a gene. The CDR3 is made up of 19 amino acids. Germline lookup yields CDR1 MGHRA and CDR2 YSYEKL. Written as DNA, the CDR3 is TGCGCCAGCAGCCAAATCGGACTAGCGGGAGGCCTTAGCTCCTACGAGCAGTACTTC. The encoded protein is CASSQIGLAGGLSSYEQYF.

The gene calls are TRBV5-6 and TRBJ1-1, with D tentatively TRBD1 (6 bases). There are 15 residues in the CDR3. V lost 3 bases to trimming and J lost 3 bases, with 15 bases between them. Germline CDR1 SGHDT, CDR2 YYEEEE. In nucleotides, the CDR3 is TGTGCCAGCAGCTACCGTGCAGGGGAAGACACTGAAGCTTTCTTT. Protein sequence: CASSYRAGEDTEAFF.

The CDR3 bases are TGTGCCAGCAGTTACTCGATCGGTCAGCCCCAGCATTTT. Amino acids: CASSYSIGQPQHF. The chain has TRBV6-5 and TRBJ1-5; no clear D gene. Between the trimmed V and J ends, which lost 0 bases and 6 bases, there was a span of 6 bases. The CDR3 consists of 13 residues. The germline CDR1 and CDR2 sequences are MNHEY and SVGAGI.

The CDR3 is CASSPADSLNTEAFF. The CDR3 DNA is TGCGCCAGCAGCCCTGCTGACAGTTTGAACACTGAAGCTTTCTTT. The chain uses TRBV5-1 and TRBJ1-1; possibly TRBD1 for D (5 bases). Germline CDR1 and CDR2: SGHRS and YFSETQ. The CDR3 runs 15 residues. V was shortened by 4 bases and J by 0 bases, with 13 bases between the two germline ends. The variable domain in full, completed from reference TRBV5-1 and TRBJ1-1, reads KAGVTQTPRYLIKTRGQQVTLSCSPISGHRSVSWYQQTPGQGLQFLFEYFSETQRNKGNFPGRFSGRQFSNSRSEMNVSTLELGDSALYLCASSPADSLNTEAFFGQGTRLTVV.

The chain employs TRBV7-2 and TRBJ2-7, with TRBD1 as a possible D gene (5 bases). With 2 bases removed from V and 5 bases from J, the gap between germline ends came to 10 bases. The V gene's germline CDR1 is SGHTA and CDR2 FQGNSA. There are 13 residues in the CDR3. The CDR3 DNA reads TGTGCCAGCAGCTTAAGGGCAGGGAACGAGCAGTACTTC. Translated, it gives CASSLRAGNEQYF.

The V gene is TRBV30, the J gene TRBJ1-2; D might be TRBD1 (6 bases). Between the trimmed V and J ends, which lost 1 base and 1 base, there was a span of 16 bases. The CDR3 runs 16 residues. Germline V CDR1 and CDR2: GTSNPN, SVGIG (reference sequence). Written as DNA, the CDR3 is TGTGCCTGGAGTGCCACGACAGGCAGGGGTAACTATGGCTACACCTTC. Its translation is CAWSATTGRGNYGYTF. The full variable domain, in which reference TRBV30 and TRBJ1-2 provide the parts outside the CDR3, is SQTIHQWPATLVQPVGSPLSLECTVEGTSNPNLYWYRQAAGRGLQLLFYSVGIGQISSEVPQNLSASRPQDRQFILSSKKLLLSDSGFYLCAWSATTGRGNYGYTFGSGTRLTVV.

The V and J genes are TRBV28 and TRBJ2-7, with D perhaps matching TRBD2 (5 bases). V was pared by 3 bases and J by 0 bases, with 12 bases between. Germline CDR1 is MDHEN and CDR2 is SYDVKM. The CDR3 is 15 amino acids. The CDR3: CASSFTGSSSYEQYF. The DNA of the CDR3 is TGTGCCAGCAGTTTCACGGGGAGCTCCTCCTACGAGCAGTACTTC.

The chain is built from TRBV25-1 and TRBJ2-1, with TRBD2 as a possible D gene (6 bases). The V end was cut by 6 bases, the J end by 4 bases, with 16 bases between. This CDR3 region has 15 residues. CDR1 MGHDK and CDR2 SYGVNS come from the germline V gene. The CDR3 DNA reads as TGTGCCAGCAGGGCGGGATCCGACCTTTACAATGAGCAGTTCTTC. Encoded protein: CASRAGSDLYNEQFF.

This clone came up once. The chain joins TRBV5-6 to TRBJ1-1, with D hard to call. With 2 bases removed from V and 0 bases from J, the gap between germline ends came to 5 bases. Germline V gives CDR1 SGHDT, CDR2 YYEEEE. The CDR3 is made up of 13 amino acids. This CDR3 is CASSLGVNTEAFF. In DNA form, the CDR3 reads TGTGCCAGCAGCTTAGGAGTGAACACTGAAGCTTTCTTT.

As for this clone: The germline gene is not matched at one end of the junction; a read error may be the cause. The rearrangement links TRBV14 to TRBJ1-1, with 7 bases identical to TRBD1. This CDR3 region has 13 residues. Germline assignment: CDR1 SGHDN and CDR2 FVKESK. The DNA for the CDR3 is TGTGCCAGCAGCCGGTTTAGGACAGGTGGGCCGGATTTT. It specifies CASSRFRTGGPDF.

CDR3: CAIRKGPLNTEAFF. DNA for the CDR3: TGTGCCATCCGTAAGGGGCCCTTGAACACTGAAGCTTTCTTT. This chain uses TRBV10-3 with TRBJ1-1, with D possibly TRBD1 on 5 matching bases. V lost 8 bases to trimming and J lost 0 bases, with 13 bases between them. The germline gives CDR1 ENHRY, CDR2 SYGVKD. The CDR3 runs 14 residues.

V and J are TRBV27 and TRBJ1-1; perhaps TRBD1 as D (5 bases). The CDR3 is made up of 15 amino acids. Between the trimmed V and J ends, which lost 3 bases and 3 bases, there was a span of 14 bases. Germline V gives CDR1 MNHEY, CDR2 SMNVEV (reference sequence). Here the CDR3 reads CASSFWGGGDTEAFF. The CDR3 coding sequence is TGTGCCAGCAGTTTTTGGGGGGGAGGGGACACTGAAGCTTTCTTT.

The chain links TRBV6-5 to TRBJ2-7; 11 nucleotides line up with TRBD2. CDR1 is MNHEY, CDR2 SVGAGI, per germline. V lost 4 bases, J lost 4 bases, and 0 bases stayed unmatched. The CDR3 is 13 residues long. The CDR3, as DNA: TGTGCCAGCAGTTTAGCGGGAGGGTACGAGCAGTACTTC. Translating it yields CASSLAGGYEQYF.

This chain links TRBV19 with TRBJ2-1; D possibly corresponds to TRBD1 (5 bases). This CDR3 comprises 15 residues. Germline values: CDR1 LNHDA, CDR2 SQIVND (reference sequence). V dropped 3 bases and J dropped 8 bases, with 17 bases sitting between them. CDR3 sequence (DNA): TGTGCCAGTAGTATTCGCGGCAGGGAATTAGATGAGCAGTTCTTC. The encoded protein is CASSIRGRELDEQFF.

The chain joins TRBV6-5 to TRBJ2-7; 8 nucleotides align to TRBD1. Losses at the gene ends were 2 bases for V and 0 bases for J; bases not matched to a gene: 3. This CDR3 region has 15 residues. The germline gives CDR1 MNHEY, CDR2 SVGAGI. CDR3 loop: CASSYDRGSSYEQYF. CDR3 in DNA: TGTGCCAGCAGTTACGACAGGGGAAGCTCCTACGAGCAGTACTTC.

The chain joins TRBV6-1 to TRBJ2-3, with TRBD1 matching 7 bases. Germline assignment: CDR1 MNHNS and CDR2 SASEGT. The CDR3 has 13 residues. After removal of 4 bases from V and 5 bases from J, the junction contained 3 bases not matched to a gene. CDR3 sequence reads: CASSGGGEDTQYF. The DNA of the CDR3 is TGTGCCAGCAGTGGAGGGGGCGAAGATACGCAGTATTTT.

J is TRBJ1-3 and V is TRBV7-9; D is ambiguous. Per germline, CDR1 SEHNR and CDR2 FQNEAQ (reference sequence). The length of the CDR3 is 15 residues. Trimming cost V 3 bases and J 0 bases, with 9 bases left between them. CDR3 loop: CASSFGRGSGNTIYF. For the CDR3, the DNA is TGTGCCAGCAGCTTTGGACGGGGCTCTGGAAACACCATATATTTT.

The rearrangement joins TRBV4-1 to TRBJ1-1, with D unresolved. The CDR3 sequence is 15 residues long. The V gene lost 1 base and the J gene lost 2 bases, with 11 bases spanning the gap. Germline V CDR1 and CDR2: MGHRA, YSYEKL. This chain's CDR3 is CASSQGEALNTEAFF. The DNA of the CDR3 is TGCGCCAGCAGCCAAGGTGAGGCGCTTAACACTGAAGCTTTCTTT.

The gene calls are TRBV5-1 and TRBJ2-3; 8 nucleotides align to TRBD2. CDR3 length: 15 amino acids. J was trimmed by 2 bases and V by 3 bases; bases with no gene match: 5. Germline CDR1 SGHRS, CDR2 YFSETQ. The CDR3 DNA follows: TGCGCCAGCAGCTCCAGCGGGAGTAACACAGATACGCAGTATTTT. Amino acids: CASSSSGSNTDTQYF.

The chain joins TRBV19 to TRBJ2-1; 11 bases fit TRBD2. After removal of 4 bases from V and 8 bases from J, the junction contained 4 bases not matched to a gene. Germline V gene lookup returns CDR1 LNHDA and CDR2 SQIVND (reference sequence). CDR3 length: 14 amino acids. The CDR3 here is CASSTLAGGDEQFF. For the CDR3, the DNA is TGTGCCAGTAGTACCCTAGCGGGGGGTGATGAGCAGTTCTTC.

This sequence joins TRBV27 and TRBJ2-3, with TRBD2 identical over 13 bases. CDR1 and CDR2 (germline): MNHEY, SMNVEV (reference sequence). The junction had 9 bases not matched to a gene; V was cut back by 10 bases and J by 2 bases. CDR3 length equals 16 residues. CDR3 bases: TGTGCCACCAAAAGGACTAGCGGGAGAGCCACAGATACGCAGTATTTT. It translates to CATKRTSGRATDTQYF.

The rearrangement joins TRBV10-1 to TRBJ2-7; D is perhaps TRBD1 (6 bases). Looked up from germline, CDR1 is WNHNN and CDR2 is SYGVQD (reference sequence). V was pared by 3 bases and J by 7 bases, with 13 bases between. This CDR3 is built from 13 residues. The CDR3 nucleotides are TGCGCCAGCAGTGAACAGGGTTTTGGAGAGCAGTACTTC. This sequence encodes CASSEQGFGEQYF.

The chain recombines TRBV10-3 with TRBJ2-7; D call uncertain. The CDR3 runs to 14 residues. V was shortened by 6 bases and J by 6 bases, with 18 bases between the two germline ends. Germline V gene data show CDR1 as ENHRY and CDR2 as SYGVKD. As DNA, the CDR3 is TGTGCCATCAGGGGTTCTGACCTAGTCTTCGAGCAGTACTTC. It specifies CAIRGSDLVFEQYF.

This chain uses TRBV6-1 with TRBJ1-1; D gene unclear. Trimming left V 6 bases short and J 5 bases short, with 13 bases between. The CDR3 is made up of 13 amino acids. From germline, CDR1 is MNHNS and CDR2 SASEGT. The CDR3 sequence is CASRSTSGTEAFF. The DNA of the CDR3 is TGTGCCAGCAGGAGCACTAGCGGAACTGAAGCTTTCTTT.

V usage is TRBV7-3 and J usage is TRBJ2-5; D uncertain. CDR3 length: 12 residues. Trimming took off 0 bases at V and 5 bases at J, with 4 bases between the two ends. Germline CDR1 is SGHTA and CDR2 is FQGTGA. CDR3 DNA: TGTGCCAGCAGCTTAACAGCCGAGACCCAGTACTTC. Amino acids: CASSLTAETQYF.